The sequence of this T cell receptor beta chain was determined in a study of cytomegalovirus exposure and HLA in healthy donors. The PCR contained 60 Vbeta and 13 Jbeta primers. Here immunoSEQ multiplex PCR was the method, and the copy in TCRdb shows in-frame clones only, minus some. The sample has 200,000 to 300,000 clones, 82% seen once. The V gene's germline CDR1 is MGHRA and CDR2 YSYEKL. The J segment lost 3 bases and the V segment lost 0 bases, leaving 0 bases of the junction unmatched. This CDR3 is built from 16 residues. The specimen sequenced was PBMCs. This chain links TRBV4-1 with TRBJ2-7, with 15 bases lining up with TRBD2. The sequence was collected from a woman between 35 and 50 years old in good health and CMV-seropositive. The CDR3 sequence is CASSQEGLAGGYEQYF. Here the CDR3 DNA reads TGCGCCAGCAGCCAAGAGGGACTAGCGGGGGGCTACGAGCAGTACTTC.